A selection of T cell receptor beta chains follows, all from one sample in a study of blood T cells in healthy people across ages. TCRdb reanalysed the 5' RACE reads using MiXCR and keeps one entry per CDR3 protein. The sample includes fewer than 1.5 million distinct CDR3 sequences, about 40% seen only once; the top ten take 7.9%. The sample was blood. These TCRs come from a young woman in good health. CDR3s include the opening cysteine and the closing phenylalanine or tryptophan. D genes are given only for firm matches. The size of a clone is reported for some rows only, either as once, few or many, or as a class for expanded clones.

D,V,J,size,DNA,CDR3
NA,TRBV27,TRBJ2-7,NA,TGTGCCAGCAGTTTCGTGGGAAAAAAGTACGAGCAGTACTTC,CASSFVGKKYEQYF
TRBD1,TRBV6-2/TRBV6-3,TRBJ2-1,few,TGTGCCAGCAGGACCGACAGGGAAGAGCAGTTCTTC,CASRTDREEQFF
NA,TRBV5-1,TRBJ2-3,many,TGCGCCAGCCGAGCAGGGTTGACAGATACGCAGTATTTT,CASRAGLTDTQYF
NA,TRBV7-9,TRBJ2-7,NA,TGTGCCAGCGGCCCTAACAATGAGCAGTACTTC,CASGPNNEQYF
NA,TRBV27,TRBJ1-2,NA,TGTGCCAGCAGTTCCCCCGAACAGGCTAACTATGGCTACACCTTC,CASSSPEQANYGYTF
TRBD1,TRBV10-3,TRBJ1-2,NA,TGTGCCATCAGTGTGGACAGGGACCCTACCCAGGGGGACTACACCTTC,CAISVDRDPTQGDYTF
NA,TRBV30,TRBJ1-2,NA,TGTGCCTGGAGTGCCTGGAGTAACTATGGCTACACCTTC,CAWSAWSNYGYTF
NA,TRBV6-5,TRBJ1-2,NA,TGTGCCAGCAGCTCGACAGAGGGGGAATTCTATGGCTACACCTTC,CASSSTEGEFYGYTF
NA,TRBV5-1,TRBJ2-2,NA,TGCGCCAGCAGCTTGGTACTAACGAACACCGGGGAGCTGTTTTTT,CASSLVLTNTGELFF
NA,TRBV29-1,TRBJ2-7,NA,TGCAGCGTTGGAGGTGGGGGCTCATACGAGCAGTACTTC,CSVGGGGSYEQYF
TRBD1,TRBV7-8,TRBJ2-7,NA,TGTGCCAGCAGCGTAATAACTACAGGGGTAGGCGAGCAGTACTTC,CASSVITTGVGEQYF
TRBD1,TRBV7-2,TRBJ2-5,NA,TGTGCCAGCAGCTTATTTAATAATCAGGGGGCCCAGTACTTC,CASSLFNNQGAQYF
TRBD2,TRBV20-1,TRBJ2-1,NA,TGCAGTGCTTTAATTTCGGGACTATCCTACAATGAGCAGTTCTTC,CSALISGLSYNEQFF
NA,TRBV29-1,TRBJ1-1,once,TGCAGCGTTTCCCTCGAATCCTACACTGAAGCTTTCTTT,CSVSLESYTEAFF
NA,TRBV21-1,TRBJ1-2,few,TGTGCCAGCGAGAACCGGGACAGATCATCTAACTATGGCTACACCTTC,CASENRDRSSNYGYTF